Included here is one T cell receptor beta chain sequence, with context. Its antigen remains undetermined. A single base separates this from a much larger clone, so it may be a read error. Sequencing instrument: Illumina HiSeq 1500. Starting from the raw public reads, TCRdb applied fastp trimming at Q25, assembled clones with MiXCR and retained in-frame beta chains. Every entry covers one CDR3 protein and lists the most common genes and DNA from its rows. Here the sample has about 360,000 distinct CDR3 sequences; over 15% occur a single time. Approximately 8% of the sample rests with the top ten. For CDR1 and CDR2, the germline V gene lists MNHEY and SVGAGI. The CDR3 covers 13 residues, taking in both the cysteine and the phenylalanine. CDR3 DNA is the only sequence kept; it has 39 bases, read in frame from the first base. V is shortened by 3 bases, J by 5 bases, and the region joining them spans 8 bases.

The data are from a study of T cell repertoires in cytomegalovirus infection (dated by TCRdb to the late 2010s). As for the study more broadly: Donor HLA type was relevant to the analysis, because carriage of CMV infection together with the matching HLA type was indicated by public TCR beta signatures.

What the research found in general, with its limitations: The ex vivo response was dominated by HLA-C-restricted CMV-specific TCR beta clonotypes, which also provided the single most frequent clonotype in two of eight donors. In both this cohort and an independent cohort of 352 donors, the cumulative frequency of public TCR beta family members distinguished carriers of CMV infection plus the relevant HLA type.

Rearrangement joined TRBV6-5 to TRBJ1-5, with no confidently assigned D gene. Sequenced input: PBMCs. The sequence was collected from a human donor in good health (CMV status not recorded). Some clones in this sample may be carry-over from other donors' samples. The encoded CDR3 is CASSYYRDQPQHF. The nucleotides are TGTGCCAGCAGTTATTACCGGGATCAGCCCCAGCATTTT.